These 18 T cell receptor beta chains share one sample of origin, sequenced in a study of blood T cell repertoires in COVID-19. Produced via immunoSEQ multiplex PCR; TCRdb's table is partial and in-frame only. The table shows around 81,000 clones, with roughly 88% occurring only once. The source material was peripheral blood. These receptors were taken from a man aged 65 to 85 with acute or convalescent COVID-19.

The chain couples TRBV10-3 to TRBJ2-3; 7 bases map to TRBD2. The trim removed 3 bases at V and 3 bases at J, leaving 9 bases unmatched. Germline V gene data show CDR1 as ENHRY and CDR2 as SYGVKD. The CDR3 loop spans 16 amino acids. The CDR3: CAISDGGRARTDTQYF. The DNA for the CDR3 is TGTGCCATCAGTGATGGGGGGAGGGCCAGGACAGATACGCAGTATTTT.

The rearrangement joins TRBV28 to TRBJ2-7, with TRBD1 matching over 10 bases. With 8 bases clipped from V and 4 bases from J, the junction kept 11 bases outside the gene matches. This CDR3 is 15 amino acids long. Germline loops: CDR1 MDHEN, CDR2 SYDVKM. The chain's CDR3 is CASLPGTGVRYEQYF. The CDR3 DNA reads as TGTGCCAGCCTGCCCGGGACAGGGGTTCGGTACGAGCAGTACTTC.

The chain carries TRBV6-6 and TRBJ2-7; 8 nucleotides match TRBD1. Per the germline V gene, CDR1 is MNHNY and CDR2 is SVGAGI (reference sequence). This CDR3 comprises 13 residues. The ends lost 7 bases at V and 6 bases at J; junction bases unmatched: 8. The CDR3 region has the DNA TGTGCCAGCACCCTTCCAACAGGGGGCGAGCAGTACTTC. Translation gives CASTLPTGGEQYF.

The CDR3 DNA follows: TGTGCCAGCAGTCAACGACAGGGCTATGGCTACACCTTC. Protein: CASSQRQGYGYTF. V and J are TRBV6-2 or TRBV6-3 and TRBJ1-2, with TRBD1 matching 7 bases. The CDR3 sequence is 13 residues long. Germline assignment: CDR1 MNHEY and CDR2 SVGEGT. Germline trimming cut 5 bases from V and 4 bases from J; bases unmatched to any gene: 4.

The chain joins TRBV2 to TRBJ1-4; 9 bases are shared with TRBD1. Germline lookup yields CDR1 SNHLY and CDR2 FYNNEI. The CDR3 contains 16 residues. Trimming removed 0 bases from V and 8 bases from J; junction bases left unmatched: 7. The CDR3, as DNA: TGTGCCAGCAGTGAAGCGAGAGGACAGGGGAGAGAAAAACTGTTTTTT. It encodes CASSEARGQGREKLFF.

CDR3 DNA sequence: TGTGCCAGCAGCAAAGGGAGCGGGAAGAATTCACCCCTCCACTTT. Translating it yields CASSKGSGKNSPLHF. The gene calls are TRBV21-1 and TRBJ1-6. TRBV21-1 is marked as a pseudogene. The CDR3 has 15 amino acids.

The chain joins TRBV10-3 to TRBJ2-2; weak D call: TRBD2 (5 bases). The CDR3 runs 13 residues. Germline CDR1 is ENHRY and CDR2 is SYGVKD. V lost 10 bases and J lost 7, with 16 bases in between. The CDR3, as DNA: TGTGCCAGCCGGGGTGTGCCCCGCGGGGAGCTGTTTTTT. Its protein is CASRGVPRGELFF.

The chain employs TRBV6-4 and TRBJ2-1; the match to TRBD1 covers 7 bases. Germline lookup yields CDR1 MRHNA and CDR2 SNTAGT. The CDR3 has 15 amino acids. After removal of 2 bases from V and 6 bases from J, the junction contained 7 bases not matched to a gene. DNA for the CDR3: TGTGCCAGCAGTGACCAGACAGGGTCCAGCAATGAGCAGTTCTTC. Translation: CASSDQTGSSNEQFF.

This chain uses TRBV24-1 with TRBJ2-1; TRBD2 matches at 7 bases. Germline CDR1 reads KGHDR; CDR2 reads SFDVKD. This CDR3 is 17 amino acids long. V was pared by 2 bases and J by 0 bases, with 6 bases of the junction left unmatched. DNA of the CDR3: TGTGCCACCAGTGATTCTTGGCTAGCGGCCTCCTACAATGAGCAGTTCTTC. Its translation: CATSDSWLAASYNEQFF.

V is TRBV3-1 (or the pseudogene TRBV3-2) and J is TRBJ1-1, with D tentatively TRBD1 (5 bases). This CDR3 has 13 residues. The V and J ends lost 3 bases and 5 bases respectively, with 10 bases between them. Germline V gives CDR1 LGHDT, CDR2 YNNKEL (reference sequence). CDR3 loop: CASSHGGGTEAFF. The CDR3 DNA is TGTGCCAGCAGCCACGGGGGGGGGACTGAAGCTTTCTTT.

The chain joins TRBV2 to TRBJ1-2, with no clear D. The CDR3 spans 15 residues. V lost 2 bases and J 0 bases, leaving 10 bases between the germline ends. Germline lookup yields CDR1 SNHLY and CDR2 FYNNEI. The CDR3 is CASSETAGTNYGYTF. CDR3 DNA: TGTGCCAGCAGTGAAACGGCGGGAACTAACTATGGCTACACCTTC. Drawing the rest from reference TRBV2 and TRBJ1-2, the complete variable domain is EPEVTQTPSHQVTQMGQEVILRCVPISNHLYFYWYRQILGQKVEFLVSFYNNEISEKSEIFDDQFSVERPDGSNFTLKIRSTKLEDSAMYFCASSETAGTNYGYTFGSGTRLTVV.

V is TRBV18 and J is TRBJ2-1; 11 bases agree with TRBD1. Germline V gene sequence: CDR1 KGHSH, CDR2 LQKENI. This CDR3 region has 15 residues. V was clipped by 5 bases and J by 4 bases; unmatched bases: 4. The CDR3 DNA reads TGTGCCAGCTCAGCAGGACAGGGGGCTTACAATGAGCAGTTCTTC. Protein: CASSAGQGAYNEQFF. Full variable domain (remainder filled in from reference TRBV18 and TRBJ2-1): NAGVMQNPRHLVRRRGQEARLRCSPMKGHSHVYWYRQLPEEGLKFMVYLQKENIIDESGMPKERFSAEFPKEGPSILRIQQVVRGDSAAYFCASSAGQGAYNEQFFGPGTRLTVL.

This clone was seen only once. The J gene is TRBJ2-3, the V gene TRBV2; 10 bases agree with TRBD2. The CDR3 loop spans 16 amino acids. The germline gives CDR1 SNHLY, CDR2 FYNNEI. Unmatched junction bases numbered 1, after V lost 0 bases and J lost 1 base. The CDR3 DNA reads TGTGCCAGCAGTGAAGCTACTAGCGGGGGCACAGATACGCAGTATTTT. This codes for CASSEATSGGTDTQYF.

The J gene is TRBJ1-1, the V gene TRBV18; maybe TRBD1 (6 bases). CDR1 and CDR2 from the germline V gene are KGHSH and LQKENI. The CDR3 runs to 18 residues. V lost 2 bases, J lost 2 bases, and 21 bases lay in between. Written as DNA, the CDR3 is TGTGCCAGCTCACCAGCATTATTGGGGGCCCCAGTCAACACTGAAGCTTTCTTT. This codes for CASSPALLGAPVNTEAFF.

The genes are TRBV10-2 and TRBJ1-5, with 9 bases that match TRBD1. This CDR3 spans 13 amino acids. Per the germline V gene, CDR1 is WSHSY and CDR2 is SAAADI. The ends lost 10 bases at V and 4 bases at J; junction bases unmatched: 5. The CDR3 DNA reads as TGCGCCACCACCGACAGGGGGAATCAGCCCCAGCATTTT. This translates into CATTDRGNQPQHF.

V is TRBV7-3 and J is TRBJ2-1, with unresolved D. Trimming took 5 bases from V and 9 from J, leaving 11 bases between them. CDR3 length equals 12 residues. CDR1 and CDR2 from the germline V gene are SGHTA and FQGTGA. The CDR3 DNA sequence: TGTGCCAGCAGCCCAGAGGTAGGTGAGCAGTTCTTC. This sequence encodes CASSPEVGEQFF. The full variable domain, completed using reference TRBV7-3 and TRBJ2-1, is GAGVSQTPSNKVTEKGKYVELRCDPISGHTALYWYRQSLGQGPEFLIYFQGTGAADDSGLPNDRFFAVRPEGSVSTLKIQRTERGDSAVYLCASSPEVGEQFFGPGTRLTVL.

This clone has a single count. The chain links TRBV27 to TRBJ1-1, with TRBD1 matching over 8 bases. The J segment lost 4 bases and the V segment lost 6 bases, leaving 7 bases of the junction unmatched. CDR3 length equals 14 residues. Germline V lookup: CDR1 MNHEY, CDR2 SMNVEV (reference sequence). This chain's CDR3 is CASRRTGMGTEAFF. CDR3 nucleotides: TGTGCCAGCAGACGGACAGGGATGGGCACTGAAGCTTTCTTT.

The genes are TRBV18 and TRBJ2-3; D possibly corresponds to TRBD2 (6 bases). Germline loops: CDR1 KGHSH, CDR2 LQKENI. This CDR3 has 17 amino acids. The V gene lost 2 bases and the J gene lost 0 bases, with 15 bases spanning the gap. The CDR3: CASSPMATGVSTDTQYF. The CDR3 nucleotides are TGTGCCAGCTCACCAATGGCCACGGGGGTCAGCACAGATACGCAGTATTTT.